A single sample is the source of the 3 T cell receptor beta chains below, sequenced in a study of response to subunit inactivated influenza vaccine. TCRdb independently ran MiXCR on the RT-PCR reads; one entry per CDR3 protein. The table has roughly 570,000 distinct CDR3 sequences, over 10% seen once. The sequences come from PBMCs from blood, collected around seven weeks after vaccination. The origin of the receptors is a man over 45 who received an inactivated influenza vaccine.

This clonotype has just a few counts. V usage is TRBV20-1 and J usage is TRBJ1-6, with D possibly TRBD1 on 6 matching bases. V lost 6 bases and J 7 bases, leaving 16 bases between the germline ends. This CDR3 region has 14 residues. The germline V gene has CDR1 DFQATT and CDR2 SNEGSKA (reference sequence). The CDR3 DNA reads TGCAGTGCCACGCAGGGGACCACAAATTCACCCCTCCACTTT. Residues: CSATQGTTNSPLHF.

The table lists this clonotype with many counts. Here the CDR3 reads CASTTAGSTREQFF. As DNA, the CDR3 is TGTGCCAGCACCACGGCGGGGTCTACACGGGAGCAGTTCTTC. The V call is TRBV28, the J call TRBJ2-1; D might be TRBD2 (6 bases). V was clipped by 7 bases and J by 10 bases, with 20 bases between them. Germline lookup yields CDR1 MDHEN and CDR2 SYDVKM. CDR3 length: 14 amino acids.

The chain joins TRBV27 to TRBJ1-1; no clear D gene. V was pared by 1 base and J by 1 base, with 7 bases between. CDR3 length: 14 amino acids. Per the germline V gene, CDR1 is MNHEY and CDR2 is SMNVEV (reference sequence). The CDR3 protein is CASSLYDTNTEAFF. CDR3 DNA: TGTGCCAGCAGTTTATACGACACGAACACTGAAGCTTTCTTT.